These T cell receptor beta chains were read from a single sample in a study of cytomegalovirus exposure and HLA in healthy donors. Sequencing used immunoSEQ multiplex PCR; TCRdb keeps in-frame clones, though not all of them. The sample contains 150,000 to 200,000 clones, roughly 80% of which appear only once. The specimen sequenced was PBMCs. Source of these receptors: a man younger than 35 in good health and CMV-seropositive. Both conserved end residues are part of each CDR3. D genes are given only for firm matches. Part of the rows lack a size; the others show once, few, many or a class for expanded clones.

>TRBJ1-5|.|TRBV5-1|TRBD1
TGCGCCAGCAGCCCAGGGGGGACAGGGAGCAATCAGCCCCAGCATTTT
CASSPGGTGSNQPQHF
>TRBJ2-5|.|TRBV11-2|.
TGTGCCAGCAGTCTAAGGAGCCGGCGAGCGAACCAAGAGACCCAGTACTTC
CASSLRSRRANQETQYF
>TRBJ2-2|.|TRBV27|.
TGTGCCAGTGCTGGCTTCAACACCGGGGAGCTGTTTTTT
CASAGFNTGELFF
>TRBJ1-4|.|TRBV19|.
TGTGCCAGTAGGATTTCGGGTCGAAGTGAAAAACTGTTTTTT
CASRISGRSEKLFF
>TRBJ2-6|.|TRBV28|.
TGTGCCGCCGCCAGAAGTTTCTCTGGGGCCAACGTCCTGACTTTC
CAAARSFSGANVLTF
>TRBJ2-7|.|TRBV29-1|.
TGCAGCGTTGACACAGGGTCTTCCTACGAGCAGTACTTC
CSVDTGSSYEQYF
>TRBJ1-2|.|TRBV6-5|.
TGTGCCAGCAGGATGACGATACAGGGTCATGGCTACACCTTC
CASRMTIQGHGYTF
>TRBJ2-3|few|TRBV28|TRBD2
TGTGCCAGCAGTCTGGGGGGGATCTATACGCAGTATTTT
CASSLGGIYTQYF
>TRBJ1-4|.|TRBV15|.
TGTGCCACCAGCAGGGCGGGACCGATGGGTGGGAAACTGTTTTTT
CATSRAGPMGGKLFF
>TRBJ2-2|once|TRBV28|.
TGTGCCAGCAGTTTAGGGGGGAGAGGTACCGGGGAGCTGTTTTTT
CASSLGGRGTGELFF
>TRBJ2-1|few|TRBV10-1|TRBD2
TGCGCCAGCCGGGGGGTTTACAATGAGCAGTTCTTC
CASRGVYNEQFF
>TRBJ2-3|.|TRBV7-9|.
TGTGCCAGCAGCTCCCGCGGGAGCACAGATACGCAGTATTTT
CASSSRGSTDTQYF
>TRBJ2-5|.|TRBV2|.
TGTGCCAGCAGTATTGACACCAACCAAGAGACCCAGTACTTC
CASSIDTNQETQYF
>TRBJ2-3|.|TRBV5-4|.
TGTGCCAGCAGCTTGGACAGGGACCCACGACCAGATACGCAGTATTTT
CASSLDRDPRPDTQYF
>TRBJ2-1|.|TRBV28|TRBD2
TGTGCCAGCAGTCTTAGCGGGAGGGCGTCCAATGAGCAGTTCTTC
CASSLSGRASNEQFF
>TRBJ2-1|.|TRBV5-1|TRBD1
TGCGCCAGCAGCTTGGGGGACAGGGACTCCAATGAGCAGTTCTTC
CASSLGDRDSNEQFF
>TRBJ1-5|.|TRBV28|.
TGTGCCAGCAGTTGGGTCGGTTCGCTCGGGGCCCAGCATTTT
CASSWVGSLGAQHF
>TRBJ2-5|.|TRBV21-1|.
TGTGCCAGCAATTCGTCCGAGACTATCGTTGAGACCCAGTACTTC
CASNSSETIVETQYF
>TRBJ2-7|few|TRBV14|.
TGTGCCAGCAGCCCCAGTCCCTCCTACGAGCAGTACTTC
CASSPSPSYEQYF
>TRBJ2-4|.|TRBV9|TRBD1
TGTGCCAGCAGCGCTACCGGGACAGTAAAAAACATTCAGTACTTC
CASSATGTVKNIQYF
>TRBJ2-7|once|TRBV30|.
TGTGCCTGGAGGGACTATGGGAGAAGGTACGAGCAGTACTTC
CAWRDYGRRYEQYF
>TRBJ2-7|.|TRBV7-9|TRBD1
TGTGCCAGCAGCTTAGTCCCGGGACAGGGACACTACGAGCAGTACTTC
CASSLVPGQGHYEQYF
>TRBJ2-3|.|TRBV7-9|TRBD2
TGTGCCAGCAGCTTAGACCCCGGGACTAGCGGGAGCAGAACAGATACGCAGTATTTT
CASSLDPGTSGSRTDTQYF
>TRBJ1-1|.|TRBV6-5|TRBD1
TGTGCCAGCAGCACAGGGGGCACTGAAGCTTTCTTT
CASSTGGTEAFF
>TRBJ2-1|.|TRBV6-6|.
TGTGCCAGCAGTTACTCGAGTCGGAATGAGCAGTTCTTC
CASSYSSRNEQFF
>TRBJ1-1|.|TRBV9|.
TGTGCCCACGTAAGGGGCACTGAAGCTTTCTTT
CAHVRGTEAFF
>TRBJ2-7|.|TRBV6-5|TRBD2
TGTGCCGGGGCGGGAGGAATATCCTACGAGCAGTACTTC
CAGAGGISYEQYF
>TRBJ1-5|.|TRBV2|.
TGTGCCAGCTCTCTTGAGAGGACAGAAGTGGGGCAGCCCCAGCATTTT
CASSLERTEVGQPQHF
>TRBJ1-1|.|TRBV7-2|TRBD1
TGTGCCAGCAGCTTCGACAGGGGTAGTACTGAAGCTTTCTTT
CASSFDRGSTEAFF
>TRBJ2-1|once|TRBV13|TRBD2
TGTGCCAGCAGCTTAGGGACTAGCGGGAGGTACTATGAGCAGTTCTTC
CASSLGTSGRYYEQFF
>TRBJ2-3|.|TRBV4-1|.
TGCGCCAGCAGCCAAGCCTTGACGGGGGGCACAGATACGCAGTATTTT
CASSQALTGGTDTQYF
>TRBJ2-7|.|TRBV28|TRBD2
TGTGCCAGCAGCACCGGGACTAGTCACTACGAGCAGTACTTC
CASSTGTSHYEQYF
>TRBJ2-7|.|TRBV27|.
TGTGCCAGCAGTTTAGGGGGAGGCGAGCAGTACTTC
CASSLGGGEQYF
>TRBJ1-5|.|TRBV28|TRBD1
TGTGCCAGCAGTTCCTCAGGGACAGGTTATCAGCCCCAGCATTTT
CASSSSGTGYQPQHF
>TRBJ1-3|.|TRBV29-1|TRBD1
TGCAGCGCGTACCCGACAGGGACTGGAAACACCATATATTTT
CSAYPTGTGNTIYF
>TRBJ2-2|few|TRBV14|TRBD1
TGTGCCAGCAGCATACAGGGGCCGAACACCGGGGAGCTGTTTTTT
CASSIQGPNTGELFF
>TRBJ1-6|.|TRBV30|.
TGTGCCTTCAGGAGGCCCGAAGAGGGCTCCTATAATTCACCCCTCCACTTT
CAFRRPEEGSYNSPLHF
>TRBJ2-3|.|TRBV7-9|.
TGTGCCACCCACACAGATACGCAGTATTTT
CATHTDTQYF
>TRBJ1-1|few|TRBV6-6|TRBD1
TGTGCCAGCAGGAGGGACAGTGCGAACACTGAAGCTTTCTTT
CASRRDSANTEAFF
>TRBJ2-7|.|TRBV6-1|.
TGTGCCAGCAGTCGGCAGGGTTTCTACGAGCAGTACTTC
CASSRQGFYEQYF
>TRBJ2-1|.|TRBV5-1|.
TGCGCCAGCAGCTTGGGACAGGTAGACAATGAGCAGTTCTTC
CASSLGQVDNEQFF
>TRBJ2-2|.|TRBV15|.
TGTGCCACCAGCAATCGACTAGATAACACCGGGGAGCTGTTTTTT
CATSNRLDNTGELFF
>TRBJ2-1|.|TRBV28|.
TGTGCCAGCAGTTCCCCGGACACGTACAATGAGCAGTTCTTC
CASSSPDTYNEQFF
>TRBJ2-1|.|TRBV7-6|.
TGTGCCAGCAGCCCAACGGGGGGCCATGAGCAGTTCTTC
CASSPTGGHEQFF